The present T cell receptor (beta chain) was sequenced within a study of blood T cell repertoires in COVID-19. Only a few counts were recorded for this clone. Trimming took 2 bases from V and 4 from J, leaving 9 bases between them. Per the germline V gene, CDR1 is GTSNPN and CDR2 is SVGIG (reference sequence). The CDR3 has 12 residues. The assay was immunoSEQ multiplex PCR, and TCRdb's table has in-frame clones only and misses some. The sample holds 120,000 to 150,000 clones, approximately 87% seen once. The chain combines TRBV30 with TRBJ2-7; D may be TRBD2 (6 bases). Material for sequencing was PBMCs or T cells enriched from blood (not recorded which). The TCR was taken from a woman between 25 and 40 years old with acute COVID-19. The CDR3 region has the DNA TGTGCCTGGAGTTTCCGGGGGTACGAGCAGTACTTC. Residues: CAWSFRGYEQYF. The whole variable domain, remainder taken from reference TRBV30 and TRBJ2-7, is SQTIHQWPATLVQPVGSPLSLECTVEGTSNPNLYWYRQAAGRGLQLLFYSVGIGQISSEVPQNLSASRPQDRQFILSSKKLLLSDSGFYLCAWSFRGYEQYFGPGTRLTVT.